The following is a T cell receptor (beta chain) sequence with its context. This specimen comes from a study of control samples from healthy donors and cancer patients. The protocol was immunoSEQ multiplex PCR, while the TCRdb copy is restricted to in-frame clones and leaves out a portion. The sample lists over 25,000 clones, approximately 87% occurring once. V trimming: 4 bases; J trimming: 1 base; junction bases outside the gene matches: 2. There are 16 residues in the CDR3. Germline V gives CDR1 MNHNY, CDR2 SVGAGI (reference sequence). This TCR derives from a woman between 40 and 55 years old with lung cancer. The sequenced sample consisted of PBMCs. The chain joins TRBV6-6 to TRBJ1-5, with 12 nucleotides matching TRBD1. The CDR3 region is CASSSGTGGSNQPQHF. The CDR3 coding sequence is TGTGCCAGCAGTTCCGGGACAGGGGGCAGCAATCAGCCCCAGCATTTT.